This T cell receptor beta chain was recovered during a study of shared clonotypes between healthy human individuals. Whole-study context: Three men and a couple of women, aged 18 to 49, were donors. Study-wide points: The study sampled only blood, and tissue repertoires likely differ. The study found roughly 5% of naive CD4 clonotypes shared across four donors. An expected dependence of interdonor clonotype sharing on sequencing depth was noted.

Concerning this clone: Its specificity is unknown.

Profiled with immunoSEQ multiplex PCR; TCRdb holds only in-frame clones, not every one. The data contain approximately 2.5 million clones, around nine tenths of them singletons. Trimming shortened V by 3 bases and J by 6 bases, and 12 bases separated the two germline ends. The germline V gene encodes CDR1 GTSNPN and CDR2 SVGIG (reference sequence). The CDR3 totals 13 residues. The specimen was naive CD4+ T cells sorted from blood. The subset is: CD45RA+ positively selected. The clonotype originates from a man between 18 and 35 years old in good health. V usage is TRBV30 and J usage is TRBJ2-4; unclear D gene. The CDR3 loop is CAWSQGWGNIQYF. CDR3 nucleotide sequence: TGTGCCTGGAGCCAAGGGTGGGGAAACATTCAGTACTTC. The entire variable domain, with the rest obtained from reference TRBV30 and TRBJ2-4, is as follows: SQTIHQWPATLVQPVGSPLSLECTVEGTSNPNLYWYRQAAGRGLQLLFYSVGIGQISSEVPQNLSASRPQDRQFILSSKKLLLSDSGFYLCAWSQGWGNIQYFGAGTRLSVL.